Below are 5 T cell receptor beta chains sequenced from a single sample in a study of CD8+ T cells in alopecia areata. Extracted from the samples, RNA was reverse transcribed into cDNA to serve as the sequencing template. Only in-frame clones appear in the TCRdb table, and some are missing; sequencing was by immunoSEQ multiplex PCR. The table shows hundreds of thousands of clones, with 66% occurring only once. The treatment is: oral pan-JAK inhibitor, 5-10 mg twice daily. The source material was CD4+ T cells sorted from blood, sampled between weeks 43 and 45, from a patient treated with tofacitinib. The source of these receptors is a human donor with alopecia areata.

This chain connects TRBV4-1 to TRBJ2-7; D is undetermined. The CDR3 runs 13 residues. V was clipped by 6 bases and J by 5 bases, with 14 bases between them. CDR1 and CDR2 (germline): MGHRA, YSYEKL. Written as DNA, the CDR3 is TGCGCCAGCAGTTCATTACTGTTGAACGAGCAGTACTTC. Translating it yields CASSSLLLNEQYF.

The chain combines TRBV9 with TRBJ2-7; 10 nucleotides line up with TRBD2. The J segment lost 4 bases and the V segment lost 0 bases, leaving 7 bases of the junction unmatched. Germline assignment: CDR1 SGDLS and CDR2 YYNGEE. This CDR3 is 16 amino acids long. CDR3 nucleotides: TGTGCCAGCAGCGTAGGGGTTCTAGCGGGGGCATACGAGCAGTACTTC. Translating gives CASSVGVLAGAYEQYF.

The rearrangement links TRBV7-2 to TRBJ1-1, with 7 bases that match TRBD1. The V gene end was trimmed by 1 base and the J gene end by 7 bases; junction bases not matched to a gene: 6. The CDR3 covers 14 residues. Germline V gene data show CDR1 as SGHTA and CDR2 as FQGNSA. CDR3 amino acids: CASSLEGRGDEAFF. For the CDR3, the DNA is TGTGCCAGCAGCTTAGAAGGCAGGGGGGATGAAGCTTTCTTT.

The chain carries TRBV27 and TRBJ1-2, with D perhaps matching TRBD1 (5 bases). Per germline, CDR1 MNHEY and CDR2 SMNVEV (reference sequence). Trimming pared 4 bases from V and 2 bases from J, leaving 8 bases between. The CDR3 is 13 amino acids. CDR3 bases: TGTGCCAGCAGTTATAACAGGAACTATGGCTACACCTTC. Translating gives CASSYNRNYGYTF.

This clone was counted only a few times. The V and J genes are TRBV7-9 and TRBJ1-6; no clear D gene. Germline V CDR1 and CDR2: SEHNR, FQNEAQ (reference sequence). The V and J ends lost 5 bases and 3 bases respectively, with 17 bases between them. There are 17 residues in the CDR3. The CDR3: CASSPDPSVGYNSPLHF. The CDR3 coding sequence is TGTGCCAGCAGCCCAGACCCTTCTGTGGGCTATAATTCACCCCTCCACTTT.